This T cell receptor (beta chain) was retrieved from a study of OX40 agonist ivuxolimab in advanced cancers. A note on the overall study: Ivuxolimab was a fully human IgG2 agonistic monoclonal antibody targeting the costimulatory receptor OX40 (CD134). Intravenous ivuxolimab was administered to patients every 2 weeks at six dose levels: 0.01, 0.1, 0.3, 1.5, 3 and 10 mg/kg. Of the 52 patients in dose escalation, about 20 had hepatocellular carcinoma, roughly 15 had melanoma, 9 had renal cell carcinoma and 9 had head and neck cancer. In the dose-escalation cohort, roughly 80% of patients were male, and the mean age was around 60 years, with a range of about 20 to 79. Prior anti-PD-1, anti-PD-L1 or anti-CTLA-4 therapy was permitted, and approximately 40% of dose-escalation patients had received checkpoint inhibitors. Partial responses occurred in three dose-escalation patients, of whom one had hepatocellular carcinoma and two had cutaneous melanoma. The purpose of peripheral TCRbeta sequencing was to test whether ivuxolimab changed TCR sequence diversity and led to clonal T-cell expansion. The paper describes the monotherapy dose-escalation part (N = 52 patients) of the phase I trial of ivuxolimab.

The study at large found these results: At doses of 0.1 to 3.0 mg/kg, clonal expansion of both CD4+ and CD8+ blood T cells was observed from baseline to week 6. Partial responders in the 0.1-3.0 mg/kg groups had among the lowest normalized peripheral clonal expansion, especially among CD8+ T cells. Low levels of normalized T-cell clonal expansion were also seen in some nonresponding patients. After ivuxolimab, CD8+ T cells had more expanded clones than CD4+ T cells on average. The antigen specificity of the clonally expanded peripheral T cells was not determined.

Of note for this clone: Its antigen has not been determined. Per-base quality was not reported, and no clone a single base away is much larger than it.

Genomic DNA was extracted from sorted cells for sequencing of the TCRbeta CDR3 region. The immunoSEQ Assay was used to sequence the TCRbeta CDR3 regions. Held by TCRdb, this immuneACCESS table contains in-frame sequences only and omits some clones. Under half of the omission traces to an unresolved V gene where checked; the cause of the rest is unknown. The sample table holds about 68,000 clones, of which roughly four fifths were seen once. Of the sample, 1.4% falls within the top ten clones. Patients with autoimmune disease history or receiving systemic immunosuppression were excluded from the trial. Peripheral blood for TCR sequencing was collected from all dose cohorts at baseline, on cycle 4 day 1, and on cycle 7 day 1. Samples were obtained from an open-label, multicenter, first-in-human phase I dose-escalation trial of ivuxolimab. Adults with locally advanced or metastatic melanoma, renal cell carcinoma, hepatocellular carcinoma or head and neck squamous cell carcinoma were enrolled in the trial. Before TCR sequencing, CD4+ T cells and CD8+ T cells were sorted from peripheral blood as separate populations.

The CDR3, from cysteine to phenylalanine, totals 15 residues. Solely the CDR3 DNA is kept, with 45 bases framed from the first base. V drops 2 bases and J drops 4 bases, leaving 14 bases in between. From the germline V gene, CDR1 is SGHDN and CDR2 is FVKESK. The source was CD4+ or CD8+ T cells sorted from blood, collected in a trial of the OX40 agonist ivuxolimab. The rearranged segments are TRBV14 and TRBJ1-2; too little of a D gene remains to name it. The sequence derives from an adult with an advanced solid tumor such as melanoma, head and neck, liver or kidney cancer. The bases read TGTGCCAGCAGCCAACGGCTGGGCCGGACCTATGGCTACACCTTC. It translates as CASSQRLGRTYGYTF.